This T cell receptor beta chain was identified during a study of cytomegalovirus exposure and HLA in healthy donors. Overall study: The 120 validation repertoires used the same platform as the 550 to 700 first-cohort repertoires (as reported by a later analysis). Overall study findings and caveats: First-cohort TCR clusters tended to co-occur in the 95 to 150 validation repertoires, a later analysis found.

The germline CDR1 and CDR2 sequences are GTSNPN and SVGIG (reference sequence). The CDR3 is 13 amino acids. Trimming removed 1 base at V and 4 bases at J, with 11 bases between. Note on this clone: Its matching antigen is unknown.

Profiled with immunoSEQ multiplex PCR; TCRdb holds only in-frame clones, not every one. Found here are roughly 56,000 clones, around 93% of them singletons; the top ten hold 1.7%. The genes are TRBV30 and TRBJ2-7, with unresolved D. The sequence was obtained from a woman aged 18-29 years in good health and CMV-seropositive. The sample comprised PBMCs. CDR3: CAWSGNPGYEQYF. The CDR3, as DNA: TGTGCCTGGAGTGGAAACCCCGGTTACGAGCAGTACTTC.